This section outlines one TCR beta chain sequence together with its context. Its antigen specificity is not known. Per-base qualities were not stored, and no clone one base away is much larger. The time point label, as the study defines it: baseline before first vaccination. Vaccinee samples were obtained from the UK trials COV001 and COV002, which included a single-blind randomized controlled phase 2/3 trial of AZD1222 (ChAdOx1 nCoV-19) in healthy adults. For TCRbeta chain sequencing, PBMC samples were collected from trial participants at day 0 and at day 28 after the second dose. This sample was taken from a study of T cell responses to AZD1222 COVID-19 vaccine (dated by TCRdb to the early 2020s). Study-wide context: AZD1222 recipients with second doses at about 4 weeks or about 12 weeks were pooled, because spike-specific TCR depth and breadth did not differ between schedules. A total of about 250 trial participants underwent TCR sequencing, of whom roughly 210 had received two doses of AZD1222 and approximately 26 had received two doses of the MenACWY control vaccine. Trial participants were enrolled by age into subgroups of 18-55, 56-69 and 70-plus years, and around 140, 26 and 57 TCR-sequenced participants, respectively, were included in these subgroups.

The CDR3 has 17 amino acids, counting the end cysteine and phenylalanine. This entry keeps only the CDR3 DNA: 51 bases, framed from base 1. Taken from the germline V gene, the CDR1 and CDR2 loops are SGHNT and YENEEA. V is shortened by 5 bases, J by 9 bases, and the region joining them spans 29 bases. Broad study findings and their caveats: Nearly half of unique spike-specific TCRs reportedly recognized epitopes outside regions mutated in the B.1.351 and B.1.1.7 variants. Because no day 14 peak-response samples were available, the repertoires could be characterized only after the peak T cell response. Most participants were white British and females outnumbered males, and the authors suggested that clonal diversity may have been underestimated. After two AZD1222 doses, spike-specific TCR breadth and depth were significantly higher than at day 0 and than in MenACWY recipients. Vaccine-associated CD4 TCRs spanned the whole spike protein, with dominant responses in regions 160-218 and 743-854. The 56-69-year group was small, and its depth increase did not reach significance, likely because of low power. Conclusions about previously exposed vaccinees were limited because only a handful of AZD1222 recipients were SARS-CoV-2 seropositive at baseline.

The CDR3 regions of human TCRbeta chains were analyzed by immunosequencing. As for the authors' bioinformatics: TCRs in the repertoires were compared against a reference library of SARS-CoV-2-specific TCRs that had been generated with the MIRA antigen-specificity platform. Breadth meant the fraction of unique TCRs that were SARS-CoV-2-associated, whereas depth meant the fraction of total T cells that were SARS-CoV-2-associated. Using the MIRA data, each spike-specific TCR was mapped to the spike region that the TCR reacts to and placed in a CD4 or CD8 class. Log10-transformed breadth and depth values were compared by one-way ANOVA with Sidak's multiple comparisons tests. Sourced from immuneACCESS, this table was stored by TCRdb with only in-frame sequences that have V and J called. A share of the clones is absent; for the studies checked, an unresolved V gene accounts for under half, and the remainder has no known explanation. The DNA gave D and trimming, while V, J and clone size come from that table. The sample includes 120,000 or so clones, with 80% to 90% observed a single time. The top ten clones comprise 1.5% to 1.9% of the sample.

This chain joins TRBV11-3 to TRBJ2-7; the best D guess is TRBD2, with 6 bases matching. The sequencing here drew on peripheral blood, taken on day 0 of AZD1222 vaccination. The sequence was obtained from an adult in good health. The nucleotide sequence is given as TGTGCCAGCAGCCCAAGGTCGATCAGCGGGCCGGCCGGAGGGCAGTACTTC. The translation is CASSPRSISGPAGGQYF. Reference TRBV11-3 and TRBJ2-7 proteins supply the regions before and after the CDR3; the full variable domain is: EAGVVQSPRYKIIEKKQPVAFWCNPISGHNTLYWYLQNLGQGPELLIRYENEEAVDDSQLPKDRFSAERLKGVDSTLKIQPAELGDSAVYLCASSPRSISGPAGGQYFGPGTRLTVT.